This T cell receptor (beta chain) was retrieved from a study of technical replicates of blood from a few donors. The CDR3 loop spans 13 amino acids. Deletions cut 5 bases from V and 5 bases from J, with 13 bases between. CDR1 is LNHDA, CDR2 SQIVND, per germline (reference sequence). Sequenced by immunoSEQ multiplex PCR; TCRdb stores in-frame clones only, minus some. The sample includes more than 70,000 clones, approximately 90% of them seen just once. The sequence came from a human donor in good health. The chain carries TRBV19 and TRBJ2-7, with D maybe TRBD1 (5 bases). Sequenced sample: T cells isolated from PBMCs. This CDR3 is CASSAQGNNEQYF. In DNA, the CDR3 is TGTGCCAGTAGTGCCCAGGGTAACAACGAGCAGTACTTC.